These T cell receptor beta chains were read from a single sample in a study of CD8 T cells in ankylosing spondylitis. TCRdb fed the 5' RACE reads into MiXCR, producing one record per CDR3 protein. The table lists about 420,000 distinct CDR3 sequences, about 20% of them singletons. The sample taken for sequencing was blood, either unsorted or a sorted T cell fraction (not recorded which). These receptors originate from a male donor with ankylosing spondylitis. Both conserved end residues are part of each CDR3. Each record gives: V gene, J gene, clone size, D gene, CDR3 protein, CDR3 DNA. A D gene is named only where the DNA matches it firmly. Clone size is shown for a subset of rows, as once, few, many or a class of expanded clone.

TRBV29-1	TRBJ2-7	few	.	CSVFRTDSNEQYF	TGCAGCGTTTTCAGGACAGACAGCAACGAGCAGTACTTC
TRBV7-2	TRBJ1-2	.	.	CASSSHRSLYGYTF	TGTGCCAGCAGCTCCCACAGATCCCTCTATGGCTACACCTTC
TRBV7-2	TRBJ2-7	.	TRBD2	CASSRLLAGGEQYF	TGTGCCAGCAGCCGTCTCCTAGCGGGAGGCGAGCAGTACTTC
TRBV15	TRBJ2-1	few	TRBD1	CATSRGQGDFNEQFF	TGTGCCACCAGCAGAGGACAGGGTGACTTCAATGAGCAGTTCTTC
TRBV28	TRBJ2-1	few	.	CASSFWQWGHNEQFF	.
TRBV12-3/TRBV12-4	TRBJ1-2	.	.	CASSFARDSYGYTF	TGTGCCAGCAGTTTTGCACGGGATAGCTATGGCTACACCTTC
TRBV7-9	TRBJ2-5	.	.	CASSLVQGRETQYF	TGTGCCAGCAGCTTAGTACAGGGACGAGAGACCCAGTACTTC
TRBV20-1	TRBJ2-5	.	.	CSADPFVGGGETQYF	TGCAGTGCGGACCCTTTTGTGGGTGGCGGGGAGACCCAGTACTTC
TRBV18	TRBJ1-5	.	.	CASSPIRDSNQPQHF	TGTGCCAGCTCACCAATCAGAGATAGCAATCAGCCCCAGCATTTT
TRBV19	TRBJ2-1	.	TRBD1	CASSIDVGGSEQFF	TGTGCCAGTAGTATAGATGTAGGGGGCAGTGAGCAGTTCTTC
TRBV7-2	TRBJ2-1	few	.	CASSLGLHGSEQFF	TGTGCCAGCAGCTTAGGATTACATGGCTCCGAGCAGTTCTTC
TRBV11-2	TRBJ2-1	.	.	CASSPPPGYNEQFF	TGTGCCAGCAGCCCCCCCCCCGGATACAATGAGCAGTTCTTC